This T cell receptor (beta chain) was found in a study of cytomegalovirus exposure and HLA in healthy donors (dated by TCRdb to 2017 to 2019). For context, the study as a whole: An earlier analysis of 550 to 700 of the donors reported 250 to 300 Gb of sequence data and 120 million or so unique TCR beta sequences from 150 million to 200 million T cells. About 300 gigabases of sequencing data and tens of millions of unique TCR sequences were included in an early release covering about 700 HLA-typed donors. The genetic ancestry cluster associated with self-reported Caucasian donors included around four fifths of the approximately 400 genotyped donors. The aim of the study was to test whether cataloging public T cell receptors could identify signatures of past pathogen exposure. The T cell repertoires of some 700 subjects were profiled by immunosequencing and related to cytomegalovirus serostatus. Besides the first cohort of about 730 subjects, a separate validation cohort made up of roughly 130 different subjects was used. The study combined high-throughput TCR immunosequencing, statistical association of individual TCRs with disease status, and machine learning to predict cytomegalovirus infection status. A later analysis re-examined previously published TCR beta repertoires from more than 600 donors and added high-resolution HLA genotyping to investigate patterns of TCR occurrence. In the later analysis, no new phenotypic data were used to find candidate immune exposures; instead, reliance was placed on TCR beta sequences and their occurrence across donors. An earlier analysis of 587 of the donors used high-throughput TCR beta sequencing to judge whether each TCR beta V gene segment behaved as functional or pseudogenic. Donor age, sex, ethnicity and CMV serostatus were compiled together with the repertoire data. In a later genetic analysis, genome-wide SNP genotypes for about 55% of the roughly 700 donors were used, and that subset was treated as a discovery cohort. Every repertoire in the discovery cohort had been generated on one and the same sequencing platform. HLA typing covered class I and class II loci at four-digit resolution. The number of typed donors differed by locus: 629-630 for A, B, C, DRB1 and DQB1; some 500 for DQA1; some 590 for DPA1; and roughly 490 for DPB1. About five DR-DQ haplotypes were handled as single units for association and clustering, since linkage in the cohort was strong. On average, 235,054 unique TCR beta nucleotide sequences were sequenced per donor among a few hundred genotyped donors of the cohort, with roughly 18% of those sequences being non-productive.

Points on this clone: The antigen this receptor binds is unknown. Base qualities are not recorded, but no much larger clone differs from it by a single base.

In total, about 650 healthy bone marrow donors made up the cohort. At the time of sampling, every cohort member was nominally healthy, though immune exposures that went unrecorded were likely present. The donor was CMV seropositive and belonged to the group of 250 to 300 seropositive cohort members. A peripheral blood sample was provided by each donor, and peripheral blood mononuclear cells were used for TCR beta sequencing. The Qiagen DNeasy Blood Extraction Kit was used to extract genomic DNA from the blood cell samples. Receptors were amplified or captured by the immunoSEQ multiplex PCR assay. For the multiplex PCR, a mixture combining 60 forward primers for TCR Vbeta segments and 13 reverse primers for TCR Jbeta segments was used. A multiplex PCR assay on genomic DNA amplified the CDR3 region of rearranged TCR beta genes. The amplified TCR beta libraries were sequenced on the Illumina HiSeq System as 87-base-pair reads. Processing in the source paper ran as follows. Across the 670 or so repertoires, a later analysis counted around 80 million unique TCR beta chains, about 10 million of which were shared by at least two donors. To remove PCR and sequencing errors, raw reads were error-corrected and collapsed into unique sequences using a nearest-neighbor algorithm that merged closely related sequences. To assign V, D and J gene segments, CDR3 sequences were aligned to IMGT reference sequences. For a sequence to be retained, at least a six-nucleotide match to both a V gene segment and a J gene segment was required. Rearrangements were called productive when the CDR3 lacked stop codons and stayed in frame with V and J; all others were non-productive. CDR3 was defined by IMGT convention, running from the second conserved V-encoded cysteine to the conserved J-encoded phenylalanine. The earlier analysis of 450 to 750 of the donors excluded any sequence lacking an unambiguous match to a single V gene segment. An earlier analysis of around 600 of the donors classified V segments as functional when productive rearrangements were above 56.7% and as segregating when the standard deviation between donors was above 5%. A statistical classification framework was built for diagnosing cytomegalovirus status from the catalog of TCR beta chain sequences. V and J gene assignment, in a later analysis, came from comparing TCR nucleotide sequences with IMGT/GENE-DB human TR gene sequences. The TCRdist pipeline was used in a later analysis to assign CDR3 sequences and most-parsimonious VDJ recombination scenarios. In a later analysis, each TCR beta chain was defined by its CDR3 amino acid sequence together with its V-gene family, and reads without a unique V-gene family were excluded. As a way to deal with suspected cross-contamination and a sequencing artifact, a later analysis dropped 450 to 600 nucleotide sequences that were highly shared and had low generation probability. In a later analysis, a clonal expansion index for each public chain was calculated from normalized within-repertoire ranks of inferred template counts. A later analysis computed generation probabilities with a VDJ recombination model fitted to out-of-frame rearrangements, and checked the results against IGoR. In a later analysis, hypergeometric tests were used to score TCR-TCR, TCR-HLA and TCR-CMV co-occurrence, with a repertoire-size bias correction applied to TCR pairs. To estimate false discovery rates, a later analysis permuted the HLA or CMV assignments 20 times. A later analysis grouped co-occurring TCRs with DBSCAN, adding TCRdist sequence similarity when clustering within HLA-allele-positive subsets. Repertoires with fewer than 30,000 or more than 120,000 public chains, plus five repertoires with anomalous nucleotide sharing, were excluded from co-occurrence clustering. The table was pulled from immuneACCESS by TCRdb, which kept in-frame rearrangements only. Such tables lose some clones; where checked, under half of the loss comes from unresolved V genes, and the rest has no known cause. The DNA was the basis for D and trimming; V, J and clone size are from that table. A total of 70,000 to 95,000 clones appear in this sample, around 76% of them only once. Of the sample, over 9% falls within the top ten clones.

There are 15 amino acids in the CDR3, from cysteine to phenylalanine inclusive. Just CDR3 DNA is preserved here, 45 bases in frame from base 1. The germline V gene yields SGHRS for CDR1 and YFSETQ for CDR2. V and J are truncated by 4 bases and 9 bases respectively, leaving an intervening sequence of 23 bases. Here is what the overall study found, with its caveats: A later analysis found that most CMV-associated TCR beta chains appeared HLA-restricted, with HLA associations seemingly driven largely by CMV exposure. Specific HLA alleles were associated with 15,000 to 20,000 TCR beta sequences at a false discovery rate of 0.05 in a later analysis. Most TCR sequences were seen in very few donors, while some public TCRs were found in many individuals. In an earlier analysis of 587 of the donors, most TCR beta V segments appeared in productive rearrangements about 87% or about 30% of the time, broadly matching IMGT annotations. In a later genetic analysis, fewer N-insertions in productive TCRs were reported among donors in an Asian-associated ancestry cluster than the roughly 700-donor mean. Correlated functional status among segregating V segments might be attributable to linkage disequilibrium, but an unknown experimental factor could not be ruled out. Three of the identified cytomegalovirus-associated TCR beta chains were confirmed in vitro to be specific for cytomegalovirus antigens. The presence/absence analyses assumed that sequencing depth was roughly uniform across donors, and that assumption may not be true. In a later analysis, TCR association rates were found to vary across HLA loci, with the most associated TCRs seen for DRB1 alleles and the fewest for HLA-C alleles. A further reported finding was that TCR beta sequences accurately predicted the HLA-A and HLA-B alleles for most subjects in the first cohort. In a later analysis, HLA-associated TCR beta chains were found to be more clonally expanded and to have lower generation probabilities than equally common non-associated chains. In both the original and validation cohorts, the classifier was reported to diagnose cytomegalovirus status with high specificity and sensitivity. The study gave a list of about 150 TCR beta chains associated with cytomegalovirus. A group of highly shared sequence variants was considered likely to be a technical artifact of the sequencing pipeline. Only TCR beta chains were sequenced in this cohort, and the absence of alpha or paired-chain data limited detectable features. CMV serostatus was the only immune exposure information available for the cohort. In a later analysis, several top co-occurrence clusters were reported to appear linked to parvovirus B19, influenza, CMV and Epstein-Barr virus. V-gene and J-gene trimming of TCR beta chains was associated with a missense DCLRE1C variant in a later genetic analysis, and the association was replicated in an independent cohort. The authors suggested that the approach could potentially be generalized to other disease states and immunological phenotypes. Because HLA typing was missing for some donors at each locus, association tests included only the typed subset. The earlier analysis of about 600 of the donors excluded 15 to 20 rarely observed V segments, including chromosome 9 orphons, because counts were too low. The 87-base-pair reads could not distinguish some IMGT-functional V segments, including TRBV6-2 and TRBV6-3, so those segments were excluded. When HLA alleles, especially DR and DQ, strongly co-occurred, attributing TCR associations to individual alleles was difficult.

The receptor was derived from a man aged 25 to 40 in good health and CMV-seropositive. The chain is encoded by TRBV5-1 joined to TRBJ2-7; TRBD1 is a weak D gene call, 6 bases matching. Sequenced material: PBMCs. For the CDR3, the sequence is CASSVSGDFAAGQYF. The DNA sequence follows: TGCGCCAGCAGCGTTTCAGGGGATTTTGCGGCCGGGCAGTACTTC.